This is a list of T cell receptor beta chains from one sample in a study of blood T cells in healthy people across ages. TCRdb fed the 5' RACE reads into MiXCR, producing one record per CDR3 protein. This sample yields around 650,000 distinct CDR3 sequences, of which less than 40% are seen a single time; about 16% belongs to the top ten. The specimen was blood. All receptors come from a woman of 80 years or more in good health. Each CDR3 is given with its conserved first and last residue. A D gene is named only where the DNA matches it firmly. Part of the rows lack a size; the others show once, few, many or a class for expanded clones.

D gene | J gene | clone size | V gene | CDR3 length | CDR3 protein | CDR3 DNA
- | TRBJ1-2 | - | TRBV20-1 | 16 | CSAWTTRAFWNYGYTF | TGCAGCGCTTGGACTACCAGAGCCTTTTGGAACTATGGCTACACCTTC
- | TRBJ1-3 | - | TRBV20-1 | 14 | CSARQSGSGNTIYF | TGCAGTGCTAGACAGTCGGGCTCTGGAAACACCATATATTTT
TRBD2 | TRBJ2-5 | many | TRBV29-1 | 14 | CSVVAGGLGETQYF | TGCAGCGTCGTAGCGGGGGGGCTTGGAGAGACCCAGTACTTC
TRBD1 | TRBJ2-5 | - | TRBV6-6 | 15 | CASSYPGTAKETQYF | TGTGCCAGCAGTTACCCGGGGACAGCCAAAGAGACCCAGTACTTC
- | TRBJ2-7 | many | TRBV20-1 | 16 | CSASPRERASSYEQYF | TGCAGTGCTTCCCCCCGGGAGCGAGCCAGCTCCTACGAGCAGTACTTC
- | TRBJ1-5 | - | TRBV6-1 | 13 | CASIWGSGQPQHF | TGTGCCAGCATATGGGGCTCAGGGCAGCCCCAGCATTTT
- | TRBJ2-7 | - | TRBV5-1 | 13 | CASSDGGSDEQYF | TGCGCCAGCAGTGATGGGGGGAGCGACGAGCAGTACTTC
- | TRBJ2-1 | many | TRBV6-2/TRBV6-3 | 15 | CASSYSSTVYNEQFF | TGTGCCAGCAGTTACTCGTCGACAGTATACAATGAGCAGTTCTTC
- | TRBJ1-2 | - | TRBV13 | 15 | CASSVTQGGRADYTF | TGTGCCAGCAGCGTGACACAGGGCGGTCGCGCCGACTACACCTTC
- | TRBJ1-2 | - | TRBV4-1 | 13 | CASSQTNSYGYTF | TGCGCCAGCAGCCAAACCAACTCCTATGGCTACACCTTC
- | TRBJ2-7 | many | TRBV28 | 14 | CASSTVRAAYEQYF | TGTGCCAGCAGCACCGTAAGGGCCGCCTACGAGCAGTACTTC
TRBD2 | TRBJ2-7 | - | TRBV7-9 | 15 | CASSTTSGVIYEQYF | TGTGCCAGCAGCACGACTAGCGGGGTGATCTACGAGCAGTACTTC
- | TRBJ2-7 | - | TRBV2 | 15 | CASSESGVSYNEQYF | TGTGCCAGCAGTGAGTCGGGAGTCTCCTACAATGAGCAGTACTTC
- | TRBJ1-4 | - | TRBV9 | 13 | CASSRDGRGKLFF | TGTGCCAGCAGCCGGGACGGGAGGGGGAAACTGTTTTTT
TRBD1 | TRBJ1-2 | few | TRBV12-3/TRBV12-4 | 13 | CASSPTGQGGYTF | TGTGCCAGCAGTCCCACGGGACAGGGCGGCTACACCTTC
TRBD1 | TRBJ1-2 | - | TRBV19 | 15 | CASSPIGTGAYGYTF | TGTGCCAGTAGTCCCATCGGGACAGGGGCTTATGGCTACACCTTC
- | TRBJ2-6 | many | TRBV12-3/TRBV12-4 | 17 | CASDQGTGSSGANVLTF | TGTGCCAGCGACCAGGGGACTGGTAGCTCTGGGGCCAACGTCCTGACTTTC
- | TRBJ2-1 | - | TRBV18 | 14 | CASSPRSRNNEQFF | TGCGCCAGCTCACCAAGGAGCCGGAACAATGAGCAGTTCTTC
- | TRBJ1-3 | few | TRBV15 | 18 | CATSNPNGDYISGNTIYF | TGTGCCACCAGCAACCCCAACGGGGACTATATCTCTGGAAACACCATATATTTT
TRBD2 | TRBJ2-3 | many | TRBV24-1 | 13 | CATSDLSRGKQYF | TGTGCCACCAGTGATTTGTCGCGGGGGAAGCAGTATTTT
- | TRBJ2-1 | few | TRBV6-6 | 14 | CASTGELRGDEQFF | TGTGCCAGCACGGGCGAACTTCGCGGGGATGAGCAGTTCTTC
TRBD2 | TRBJ2-2 | - | TRBV20-1 | 14 | CSADRGGGTGELFF | TGCAGTGCTGACCGGGGGGGCGGCACCGGGGAGCTGTTTTTT
- | TRBJ1-5 | - | TRBV7-8 | 16 | CASSLAGGAANQPQHF | TGTGCCAGCAGCTTAGCGGGAGGGGCAGCCAATCAGCCCCAGCATTTT
- | TRBJ1-5 | - | TRBV10-3 | 12 | CAIGREDQPQHF | TGTGCCATCGGAAGGGAAGATCAGCCCCAGCATTTT
- | TRBJ2-5 | many | TRBV30 | 11 | CAWSVGETQYF | TGTGCCTGGAGTGTAGGAGAGACCCAGTACTTC
- | TRBJ2-7 | many | TRBV28 | 13 | CASGQVFSYEQYF | TGTGCCAGCGGCCAGGTCTTCTCCTACGAGCAGTACTTC
TRBD2 | TRBJ2-1 | many | TRBV24-1 | 20 | CATSDSLLVPGLAGGTEQFF | TGTGCCACCAGTGATTCCCTCTTAGTCCCGGGACTAGCGGGGGGCACTGAGCAGTTCTTC
- | TRBJ2-7 | - | TRBV6-2/TRBV6-3 | 17 | CASSYGVSAGYYNEQYF | TGTGCCAGCAGTTACGGGGTTAGCGCGGGGTATTACAATGAGCAGTACTTC
- | TRBJ2-7 | - | TRBV19 | 13 | CASMGGLKNEQYF | TGTGCCAGTATGGGGGGCCTCAAGAACGAGCAGTACTTC
TRBD2 | TRBJ2-1 | - | TRBV9 | 17 | CTSSVALERGAYNEQFF | TGTACCAGCAGCGTAGCCTTGGAGCGGGGGGCCTACAATGAGCAGTTCTTC
- | TRBJ1-1 | many | TRBV29-1 | 14 | CSVFLQGGSTEAFF | TGCAGCGTTTTCCTGCAGGGTGGGAGCACTGAAGCTTTCTTT
- | TRBJ2-5 | - | TRBV12-3/TRBV12-4 | 14 | CASSFRDLKETQYF | TGTGCCAGCAGTTTCCGGGACCTAAAAGAGACCCAGTACTTC
- | TRBJ2-1 | many | TRBV5-6 | 17 | CASSLFGGGSSYNEQFF | TGTGCCAGCAGCTTGTTTGGAGGGGGGAGCTCCTACAATGAGCAGTTCTTC
- | TRBJ1-2 | many | TRBV7-2 | 15 | CASSLVVRGDYGYTF | TGTGCCAGCAGCTTAGTAGTTAGAGGGGACTATGGCTACACCTTC
- | TRBJ2-1 | - | TRBV13 | 12 | CASSRHGNEQFF | TGTGCCAGCAGCCGCCACGGGAATGAGCAGTTCTTC
- | TRBJ1-2 | few | TRBV29-1 | 12 | CSVFPVLYGYTF | TGCAGCGTATTCCCCGTACTATACGGCTACACCTTC
TRBD2 | TRBJ2-5 | many | TRBV5-1 | 15 | CASSLGSGVPETQYF | TGCGCCAGCAGCTTGGGTAGCGGGGTTCCGGAGACCCAGTACTTC
- | TRBJ2-5 | many | TRBV7-2 | 11 | CASSSGETQYF | TGTGCCAGCAGCTCAGGGGAGACCCAGTACTTC
- | TRBJ2-7 | many | TRBV4-1 | 18 | CASSQQQSEGRSSYEQYF | TGCGCCAGCAGCCAACAACAATCCGAGGGTAGGAGCTCCTACGAGCAGTACTTC
- | TRBJ2-5 | few | TRBV30 | 12 | CAWSSGPETQYF | TGTGCCTGGAGCTCCGGACCTGAGACCCAGTACTTC
- | TRBJ2-1 | - | TRBV7-2 | 14 | CASSLTPRGNEQFF | TGTGCCAGCAGCTTAACCCCCCGTGGTAATGAGCAGTTCTTC
- | TRBJ1-5 | many | TRBV5-1 | 13 | CASSFSGNQPQHF | TGCGCCAGCAGCTTTAGCGGAAATCAGCCCCAGCATTTT
- | TRBJ2-5 | few | TRBV6-2/TRBV6-3 | 14 | CASSLLVLANEQYF | TGTGCCAGTTCGTTGCTGGTACTTGCCAATGAGCAGTACTTC
- | TRBJ1-2 | many | TRBV29-1 | 12 | CSVEDHNYGYTF | TGCAGCGTTGAAGACCACAACTATGGCTACACCTTC
- | TRBJ1-5 | few | TRBV5-1 | 15 | CASSLGVQGVQPQHF | TGCGCCAGCAGCTTGGGGGTACAGGGCGTCCAGCCCCAGCATTTT
TRBD1 | TRBJ2-7 | many | TRBV5-1 | 14 | CASSLTGGTYEQYF | TGCGCCAGCAGCTTGACAGGGGGAACCTACGAGCAGTACTTC